A selection of T cell receptor beta chains follows, all from one sample in a study of T cell responses to AZD1222 COVID-19 vaccine. Sequencing used immunoSEQ multiplex PCR; TCRdb keeps in-frame clones, though not all of them. The sample has more than 110,000 clones; 92% are singletons. Sequencing used peripheral blood, obtained 28 days after the second AZD1222 dose. These receptors all come from an adult who received the AZD1222 COVID-19 vaccine. CDR3s include the opening cysteine and the closing phenylalanine or tryptophan. A D gene is named only where the DNA matches it firmly. Expanded clones are given a class, and other clones once, few, many or no size at all.

NA,TRBV5-6,TRBJ2-7,NA,CASSLQRLTVSYEQYF,TGTGCCAGCAGCTTGCAGAGGTTAACGGTTTCCTACGAGCAGTACTTC
NA,TRBV7-3,TRBJ2-2,once,CASSFPQANTGELFF,TGTGCCAGCAGCTTCCCACAGGCAAACACCGGGGAGCTGTTTTTT
TRBD1,TRBV27,TRBJ2-5,once,CASSLGSDRGRRETQYF,TGTGCCAGCAGTTTAGGGTCTGACAGGGGGCGAAGGGAGACCCAGTACTTC
NA,TRBV18,TRBJ2-5,NA,CASSPRFEGKTQYF,TGTGCCAGCTCACCACGTTTCGAAGGAAAGACCCAGTACTTC
NA,TRBV21-1,TRBJ1-6,NA,CASSKGGCGEDNSPLHF,TGTGCCAGCAGCAAAGGAGGATGTGGGGAGGATAATTCACCCCTCCACTTT
TRBD1,TRBV4-3,TRBJ2-5,NA,CASSRNDRGKETQYF,TGCGCCAGCAGCCGCAACGACAGGGGCAAAGAGACCCAGTACTTC
NA,TRBV5-4,TRBJ1-1,NA,CASGGNREGTEAFF,TGTGCCAGTGGCGGGAACAGGGAGGGCACTGAAGCTTTCTTT
NA,TRBV10-3,TRBJ1-5,once,CAISESKGSNQPQHF,TGTGCCATCAGTGAGTCGAAGGGAAGCAATCAGCCCCAGCATTTT
NA,TRBV6-6,TRBJ1-5,NA,CASSGGQSSNQPQHF,TGTGCCAGCAGTGGTGGACAGAGTAGCAATCAGCCCCAGCATTTT
TRBD2,TRBV27,TRBJ2-1,NA,CASSTSGSSIEQFF,TGTGCCAGCAGTACAAGCGGGAGTAGCATTGAGCAGTTCTTC
TRBD2,TRBV2,TRBJ2-3,NA,CASRPPGIYSGRAETQYF,TGTGCCAGCCGCCCCCCAGGAATTTATAGCGGGAGGGCCGAAACGCAGTATTTT
TRBD2,TRBV19,TRBJ2-1,NA,CASSRLAGDEQFF,TGTGCCAGTAGTAGGCTAGCGGGAGATGAGCAGTTCTTC
TRBD1,TRBV5-1,TRBJ2-2,NA,CASIDRGQSDTGELFF,TGCGCCAGCATCGACAGGGGGCAAAGTGACACCGGGGAGCTGTTTTTT
TRBD1,TRBV4-1,TRBJ2-1,NA,CASSQDLVTGVYNEQFF,TGCGCCAGCAGCCAAGATCTGGTGACAGGGGTGTACAATGAGCAGTTCTTC
NA,TRBV10-3,TRBJ2-1,NA,CAIRVPGTLANNEQFF,TGTGCCATCAGGGTCCCCGGGACCCTCGCGAACAATGAGCAGTTCTTC
NA,TRBV7-9,TRBJ1-5,NA,CASSLVDRTYSNQPQHF,TGTGCCAGCAGCTTAGTCGACAGAACCTATAGCAATCAGCCCCAGCATTTT
NA,TRBV11-1,TRBJ1-2,once,CASSLVVNYGYTF,TGTGCCAGCAGCTTAGTAGTTAACTATGGCTACACCTTC
NA,TRBV6-5,TRBJ2-7,NA,CASSQAGGPYEQYF,TGTGCCAGCAGCCAGGCTGGCGGACCCTACGAGCAGTACTTC
NA,TRBV14,TRBJ2-1,NA,CASSQLPASGNEQFF,TGTGCCAGCAGCCAACTCCCAGCCAGCGGGAATGAGCAGTTCTTC
NA,TRBV28,TRBJ1-1,NA,CASRSLGGGTEAFF,TGTGCCAGCAGGTCCCTTGGGGGGGGCACTGAAGCTTTCTTT
NA,TRBV18,TRBJ2-7,once,CASSPPGRGGYEQYF,TGTGCCAGCTCACCCCCAGGACGAGGCGGATACGAGCAGTACTTC
TRBD1,TRBV5-1,TRBJ2-5,NA,CASSSAQTGRETQYF,TGCGCCAGCAGCTCGGCCCAGACAGGGAGAGAGACCCAGTACTTC
NA,TRBV14,TRBJ1-2,NA,CASSLYGGQGYTF,TGTGCCAGCAGCCTATATGGGGGTCAAGGCTACACCTTC
NA,TRBV27,TRBJ2-3,NA,CASSLRSEGNTQYF,TGTGCCAGCAGTTTAAGGTCTGAAGGGAATACGCAGTATTTT